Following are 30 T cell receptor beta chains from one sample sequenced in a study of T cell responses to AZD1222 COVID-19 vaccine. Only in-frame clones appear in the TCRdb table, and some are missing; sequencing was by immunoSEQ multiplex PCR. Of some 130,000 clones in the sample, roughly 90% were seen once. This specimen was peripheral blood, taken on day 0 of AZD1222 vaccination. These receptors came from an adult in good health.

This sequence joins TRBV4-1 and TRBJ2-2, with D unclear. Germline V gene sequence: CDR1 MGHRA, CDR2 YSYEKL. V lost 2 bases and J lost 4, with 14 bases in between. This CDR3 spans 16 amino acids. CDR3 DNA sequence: TGCGCCAGCAGCCAAAGTTTCGGCGGCGCCACCGGGGAGCTGTTTTTT. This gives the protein CASSQSFGGATGELFF.

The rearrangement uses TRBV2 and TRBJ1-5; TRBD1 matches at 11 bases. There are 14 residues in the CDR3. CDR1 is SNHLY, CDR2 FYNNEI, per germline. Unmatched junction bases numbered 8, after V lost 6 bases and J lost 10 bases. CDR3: CASRGGTGGSPQHF. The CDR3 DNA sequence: TGTGCCAGCAGGGGTGGGACAGGGGGATCACCCCAGCATTTT.

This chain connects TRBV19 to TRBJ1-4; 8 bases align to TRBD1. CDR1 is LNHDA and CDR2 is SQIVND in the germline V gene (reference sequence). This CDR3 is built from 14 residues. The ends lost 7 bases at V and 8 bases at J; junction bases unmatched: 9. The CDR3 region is CASTPDRVTEKLFF. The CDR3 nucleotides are TGTGCCAGTACCCCGGACAGGGTTACGGAAAAACTGTTTTTT.

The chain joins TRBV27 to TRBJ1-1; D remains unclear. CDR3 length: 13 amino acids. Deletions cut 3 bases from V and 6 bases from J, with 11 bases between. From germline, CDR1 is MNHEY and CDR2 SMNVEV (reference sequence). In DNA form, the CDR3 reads TGTGCCAGCAGTTTCAATAGGGTGGCTGAAGCTTTCTTT. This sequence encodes CASSFNRVAEAFF.

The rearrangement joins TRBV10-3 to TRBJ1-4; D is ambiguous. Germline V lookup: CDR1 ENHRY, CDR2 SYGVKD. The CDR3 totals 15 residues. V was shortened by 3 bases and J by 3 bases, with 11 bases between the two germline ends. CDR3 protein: CAISESRRSNEKLFF. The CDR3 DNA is TGTGCCATCAGTGAAAGCAGGAGGTCTAATGAAAAACTGTTTTTT.

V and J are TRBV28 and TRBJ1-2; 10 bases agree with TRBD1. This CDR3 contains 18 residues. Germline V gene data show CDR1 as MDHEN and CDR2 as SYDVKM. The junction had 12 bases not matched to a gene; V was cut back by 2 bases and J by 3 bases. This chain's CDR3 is CASSLPLDRGKGDYGYTF. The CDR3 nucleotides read TGTGCCAGCAGTTTACCTTTGGACAGGGGGAAGGGTGACTATGGCTACACCTTC.

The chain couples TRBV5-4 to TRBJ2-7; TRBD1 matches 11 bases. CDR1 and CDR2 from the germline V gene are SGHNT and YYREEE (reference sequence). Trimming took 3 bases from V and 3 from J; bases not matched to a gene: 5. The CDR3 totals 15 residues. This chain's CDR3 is CASSSTGTGGYEQYF. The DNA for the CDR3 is TGTGCCAGCAGCTCTACCGGGACAGGGGGCTACGAGCAGTACTTC.

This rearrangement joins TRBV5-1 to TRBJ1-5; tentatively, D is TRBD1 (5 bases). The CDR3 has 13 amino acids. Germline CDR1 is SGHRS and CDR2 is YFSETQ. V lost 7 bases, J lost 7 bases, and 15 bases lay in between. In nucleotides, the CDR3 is TGCGCCAGCTCCTATGGGGGGGAACAGCCCCAGCATTTT. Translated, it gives CASSYGGEQPQHF.

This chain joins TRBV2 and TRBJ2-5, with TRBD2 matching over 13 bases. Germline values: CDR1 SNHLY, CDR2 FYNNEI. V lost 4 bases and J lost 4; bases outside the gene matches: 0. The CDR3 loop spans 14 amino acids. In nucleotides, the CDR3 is TGTGCCAGCAGTGGACTAGCGGGAGGAGAGACCCAGTACTTC. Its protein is CASSGLAGGETQYF.

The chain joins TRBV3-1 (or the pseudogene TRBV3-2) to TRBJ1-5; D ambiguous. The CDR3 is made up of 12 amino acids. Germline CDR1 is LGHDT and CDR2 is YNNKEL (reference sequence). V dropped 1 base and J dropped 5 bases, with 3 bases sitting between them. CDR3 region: CASSQGHQPQHF. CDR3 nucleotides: TGTGCCAGCAGCCAAGGCCATCAGCCCCAGCATTTT.

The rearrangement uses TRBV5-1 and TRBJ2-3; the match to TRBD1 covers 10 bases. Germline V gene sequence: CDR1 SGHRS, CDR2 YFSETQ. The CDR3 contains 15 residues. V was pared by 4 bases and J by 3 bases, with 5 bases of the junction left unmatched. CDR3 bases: TGCGCCAGCAGCCAGGACAGGGGGTTTACAGATACGCAGTATTTT. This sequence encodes CASSQDRGFTDTQYF.

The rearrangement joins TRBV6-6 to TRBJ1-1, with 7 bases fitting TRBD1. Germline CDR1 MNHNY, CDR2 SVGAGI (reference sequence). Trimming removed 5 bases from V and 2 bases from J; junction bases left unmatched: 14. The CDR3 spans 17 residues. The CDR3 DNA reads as TGTGCCAGCAGTCCCCGTCCGGGACAGATATTTAACACTGAAGCTTTCTTT. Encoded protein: CASSPRPGQIFNTEAFF.

The CDR3 spells CASTLDKNYGYTF. CDR3 DNA: TGTGCCAGCACCCTAGACAAAAACTATGGCTACACCTTC. The rearrangement joins TRBV6-5 to TRBJ1-2; D unresolved. Trimming pared 7 bases from V and 2 bases from J, leaving 11 bases between. This CDR3 comprises 13 residues. Germline lookup yields CDR1 MNHEY and CDR2 SVGAGI.

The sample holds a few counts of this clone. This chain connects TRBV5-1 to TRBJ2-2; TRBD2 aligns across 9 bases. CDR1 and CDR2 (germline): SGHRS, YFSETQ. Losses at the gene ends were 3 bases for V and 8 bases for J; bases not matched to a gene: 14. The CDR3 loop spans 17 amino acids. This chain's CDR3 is CASSSQAGGHPGGELFF. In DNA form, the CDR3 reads TGCGCCAGCAGCTCACAAGCGGGAGGTCACCCTGGTGGGGAGCTGTTTTTT.

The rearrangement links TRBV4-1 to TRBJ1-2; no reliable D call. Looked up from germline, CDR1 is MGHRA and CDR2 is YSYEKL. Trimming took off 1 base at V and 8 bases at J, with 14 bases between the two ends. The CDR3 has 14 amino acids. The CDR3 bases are TGCGCCAGCAGCCAAGTACCGGGAGGGCAAGGCTACACCTTC. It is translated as CASSQVPGGQGYTF.

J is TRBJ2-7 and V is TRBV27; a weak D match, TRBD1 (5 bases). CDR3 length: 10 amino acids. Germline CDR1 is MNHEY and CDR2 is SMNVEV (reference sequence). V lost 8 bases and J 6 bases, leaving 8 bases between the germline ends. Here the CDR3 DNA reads TGTGCCAGCGGGGCCGGCGAGCAGTACTTC. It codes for CASGAGEQYF.

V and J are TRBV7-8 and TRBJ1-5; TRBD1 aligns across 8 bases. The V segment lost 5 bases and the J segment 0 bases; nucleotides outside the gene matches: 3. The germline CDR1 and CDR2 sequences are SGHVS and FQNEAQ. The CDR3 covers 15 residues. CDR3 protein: CASSRTGGSNQPQHF. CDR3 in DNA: TGTGCCAGCAGCCGAACAGGGGGTAGCAATCAGCCCCAGCATTTT.

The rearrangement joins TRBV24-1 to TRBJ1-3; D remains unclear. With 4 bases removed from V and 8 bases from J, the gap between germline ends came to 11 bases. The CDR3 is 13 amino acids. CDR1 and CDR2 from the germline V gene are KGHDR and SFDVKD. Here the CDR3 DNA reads TGTGCCACCAGTGAACCGGGGAAAGACACCATATATTTT. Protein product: CATSEPGKDTIYF.

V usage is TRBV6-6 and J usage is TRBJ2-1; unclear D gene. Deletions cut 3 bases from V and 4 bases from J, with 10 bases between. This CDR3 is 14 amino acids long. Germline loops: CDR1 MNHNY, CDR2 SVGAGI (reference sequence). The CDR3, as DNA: TGTGCCAGCAGTTATCGCCCAGGATACAATGAGCAGTTCTTC. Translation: CASSYRPGYNEQFF.

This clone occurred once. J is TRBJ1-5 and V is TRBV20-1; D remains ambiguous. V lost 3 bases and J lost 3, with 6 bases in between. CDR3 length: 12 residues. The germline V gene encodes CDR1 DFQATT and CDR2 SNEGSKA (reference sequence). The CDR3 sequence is CSASDTNQPQHF. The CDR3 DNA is TGCAGTGCTAGTGACACCAATCAGCCCCAGCATTTT.

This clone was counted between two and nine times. The CDR3 loop reads CASSFTGAGRNEQFF. CDR3 bases: TGTGCCAGCAGCTTTACAGGGGCTGGACGCAATGAGCAGTTCTTC. V gene TRBV5-6 combines with J gene TRBJ2-1; 7 nucleotides line up with TRBD1. Unmatched junction bases numbered 8, after V lost 2 bases and J lost 6 bases. There are 15 residues in the CDR3. Germline V gene lookup returns CDR1 SGHDT and CDR2 YYEEEE.

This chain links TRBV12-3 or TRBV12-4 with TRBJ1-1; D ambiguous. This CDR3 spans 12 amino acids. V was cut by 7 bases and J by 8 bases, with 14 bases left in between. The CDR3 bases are TGTGCCAGCACCCGCGTAGCGGAAGAAGCTTTCTTT. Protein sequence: CASTRVAEEAFF.

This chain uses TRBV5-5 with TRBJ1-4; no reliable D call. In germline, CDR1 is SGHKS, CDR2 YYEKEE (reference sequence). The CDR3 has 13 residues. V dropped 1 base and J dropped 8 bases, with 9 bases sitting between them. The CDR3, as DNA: TGTGCCAGCAGCTTGTTGCCTGGGGAAAAACTGTTTTTT. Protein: CASSLLPGEKLFF.

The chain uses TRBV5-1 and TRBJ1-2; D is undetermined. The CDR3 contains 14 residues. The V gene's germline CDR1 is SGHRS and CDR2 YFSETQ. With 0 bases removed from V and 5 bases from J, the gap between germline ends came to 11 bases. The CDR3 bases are TGCGCCAGCAGCTTGGACCTGGCGGCATATGGCTACACCTTC. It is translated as CASSLDLAAYGYTF.

The CDR3 nucleotides are TGTGCCAGTAGTATTCGAGGCAGGGGGCTTTCCAAAGATACGCAGTATTTT. Amino acid sequence: CASSIRGRGLSKDTQYF. The genes are TRBV19 and TRBJ2-3; 8 bases align to TRBD1. J gave up 5 bases and V 3 bases, and 13 bases lay outside the gene matches. CDR3 length: 17 residues. Germline loops: CDR1 LNHDA, CDR2 SQIVND (reference sequence).

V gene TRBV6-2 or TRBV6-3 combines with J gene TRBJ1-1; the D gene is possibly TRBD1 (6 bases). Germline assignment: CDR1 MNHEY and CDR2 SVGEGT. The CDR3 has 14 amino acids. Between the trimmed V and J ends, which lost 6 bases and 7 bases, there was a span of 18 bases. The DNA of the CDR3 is TGTGCCAGCAGCGACCCCCAGGGGAGGATTGAAGCTTTCTTT. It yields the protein CASSDPQGRIEAFF.

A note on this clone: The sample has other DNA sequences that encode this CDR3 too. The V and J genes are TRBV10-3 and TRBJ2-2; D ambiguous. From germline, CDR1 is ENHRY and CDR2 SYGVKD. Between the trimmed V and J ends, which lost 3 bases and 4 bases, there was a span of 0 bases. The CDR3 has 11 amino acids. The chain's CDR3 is CAISDTGELFF. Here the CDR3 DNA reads TGTGCCATCAGTGACACCGGGGAGCTGTTTTTT.

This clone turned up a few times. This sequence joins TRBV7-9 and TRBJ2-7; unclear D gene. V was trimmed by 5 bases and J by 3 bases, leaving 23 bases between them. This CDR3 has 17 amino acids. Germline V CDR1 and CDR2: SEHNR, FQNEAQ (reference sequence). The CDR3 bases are TGTGCCAGCAGCCCCCCCTGGTCCGTTGAGATAAACTACGAGCAGTACTTC. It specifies CASSPPWSVEINYEQYF.

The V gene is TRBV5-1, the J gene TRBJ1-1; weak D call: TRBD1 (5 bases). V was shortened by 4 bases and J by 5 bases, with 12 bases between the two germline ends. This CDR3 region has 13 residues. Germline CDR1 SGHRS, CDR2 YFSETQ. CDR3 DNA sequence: TGCGCCAGCAGCAAAACCTCAGGGACTGAAGCTTTCTTT. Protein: CASSKTSGTEAFF.

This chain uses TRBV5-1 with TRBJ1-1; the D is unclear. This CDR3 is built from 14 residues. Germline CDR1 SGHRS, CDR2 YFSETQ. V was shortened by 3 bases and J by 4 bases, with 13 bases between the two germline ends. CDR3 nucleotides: TGCGCCAGCAGCTACCGTGCGGACCGCACTGAAGCTTTCTTT. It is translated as CASSYRADRTEAFF. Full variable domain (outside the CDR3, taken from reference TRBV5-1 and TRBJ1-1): KAGVTQTPRYLIKTRGQQVTLSCSPISGHRSVSWYQQTPGQGLQFLFEYFSETQRNKGNFPGRFSGRQFSNSRSEMNVSTLELGDSALYLCASSYRADRTEAFFGQGTRLTVV.